This TCR beta chain comes out of a study of shared T cell receptors in the human thymus. Using immunoSEQ multiplex PCR, the repertoire was profiled, and TCRdb retains in-frame clones only, with some absent. This sample has about 660,000 clones; around nine tenths occur once, and the top ten carry over 0.008%. CDR3 size: 16 residues. Germline-derived CDR1 and CDR2 are SEHNR and FQNEAQ (reference sequence). V trimming: 1 base; J trimming: 4 bases; junction bases outside the gene matches: 4. The same data also went into a second study, on human thymus T cells. From that paper: All donors were healthy Finnish infants who were undergoing corrective surgery to treat congenital heart defects. Thymus tissue was removed during corrective cardiac surgery. Thymic repertoires overlap heavily among unrelated individuals, related research has reported.

The chain uses TRBV7-9 and TRBJ1-2; TRBD1 agrees at 12 bases. Material for sequencing was thymocytes. This sequence was found in a boy younger than two with a congenital heart defect. The CDR3 is CASSLVGTGGRYGYTF. The CDR3 nucleotides read TGTGCCAGCAGCTTAGTGGGGACAGGGGGCCGCTATGGCTACACCTTC.